This T cell receptor beta chain was sequenced during a study of T cells in Graves' hyperthyroidism and ophthalmopathy. In regard to this clonotype: Its antigen is unidentified.

General study results and limits: Within blood appeared most thyroid clonotypes that had expanded above 0.001.

Regions amplified from RNA transcripts were the TCR beta CDR3 regions. Carried out on the TCR CDR3, a first-round RT-PCR used the HTBI primer set. In TCRdb, the multiplex PCR reads were re-called with MiXCR into one record per CDR3 protein. The data hold a few hundred thousand distinct CDR3 sequences, with approximately 17% observed a single time. The CDR3 covers 14 residues. Trimming removed 2 bases from V and 2 bases from J, with 10 bases in between. Germline CDR1 MNHNS, CDR2 SASEGT. This clonotype was obtained from a man aged 18 to 29 with Graves' ophthalmopathy. What was sequenced was blood. This chain joins TRBV6-1 and TRBJ2-7; D is possibly TRBD1 (5 bases). For the CDR3, the DNA is TGTGCCAGCAGTGAACCGACAGAGACCTACGAGCAGTACTTC. This gives the protein CASSEPTETYEQYF.